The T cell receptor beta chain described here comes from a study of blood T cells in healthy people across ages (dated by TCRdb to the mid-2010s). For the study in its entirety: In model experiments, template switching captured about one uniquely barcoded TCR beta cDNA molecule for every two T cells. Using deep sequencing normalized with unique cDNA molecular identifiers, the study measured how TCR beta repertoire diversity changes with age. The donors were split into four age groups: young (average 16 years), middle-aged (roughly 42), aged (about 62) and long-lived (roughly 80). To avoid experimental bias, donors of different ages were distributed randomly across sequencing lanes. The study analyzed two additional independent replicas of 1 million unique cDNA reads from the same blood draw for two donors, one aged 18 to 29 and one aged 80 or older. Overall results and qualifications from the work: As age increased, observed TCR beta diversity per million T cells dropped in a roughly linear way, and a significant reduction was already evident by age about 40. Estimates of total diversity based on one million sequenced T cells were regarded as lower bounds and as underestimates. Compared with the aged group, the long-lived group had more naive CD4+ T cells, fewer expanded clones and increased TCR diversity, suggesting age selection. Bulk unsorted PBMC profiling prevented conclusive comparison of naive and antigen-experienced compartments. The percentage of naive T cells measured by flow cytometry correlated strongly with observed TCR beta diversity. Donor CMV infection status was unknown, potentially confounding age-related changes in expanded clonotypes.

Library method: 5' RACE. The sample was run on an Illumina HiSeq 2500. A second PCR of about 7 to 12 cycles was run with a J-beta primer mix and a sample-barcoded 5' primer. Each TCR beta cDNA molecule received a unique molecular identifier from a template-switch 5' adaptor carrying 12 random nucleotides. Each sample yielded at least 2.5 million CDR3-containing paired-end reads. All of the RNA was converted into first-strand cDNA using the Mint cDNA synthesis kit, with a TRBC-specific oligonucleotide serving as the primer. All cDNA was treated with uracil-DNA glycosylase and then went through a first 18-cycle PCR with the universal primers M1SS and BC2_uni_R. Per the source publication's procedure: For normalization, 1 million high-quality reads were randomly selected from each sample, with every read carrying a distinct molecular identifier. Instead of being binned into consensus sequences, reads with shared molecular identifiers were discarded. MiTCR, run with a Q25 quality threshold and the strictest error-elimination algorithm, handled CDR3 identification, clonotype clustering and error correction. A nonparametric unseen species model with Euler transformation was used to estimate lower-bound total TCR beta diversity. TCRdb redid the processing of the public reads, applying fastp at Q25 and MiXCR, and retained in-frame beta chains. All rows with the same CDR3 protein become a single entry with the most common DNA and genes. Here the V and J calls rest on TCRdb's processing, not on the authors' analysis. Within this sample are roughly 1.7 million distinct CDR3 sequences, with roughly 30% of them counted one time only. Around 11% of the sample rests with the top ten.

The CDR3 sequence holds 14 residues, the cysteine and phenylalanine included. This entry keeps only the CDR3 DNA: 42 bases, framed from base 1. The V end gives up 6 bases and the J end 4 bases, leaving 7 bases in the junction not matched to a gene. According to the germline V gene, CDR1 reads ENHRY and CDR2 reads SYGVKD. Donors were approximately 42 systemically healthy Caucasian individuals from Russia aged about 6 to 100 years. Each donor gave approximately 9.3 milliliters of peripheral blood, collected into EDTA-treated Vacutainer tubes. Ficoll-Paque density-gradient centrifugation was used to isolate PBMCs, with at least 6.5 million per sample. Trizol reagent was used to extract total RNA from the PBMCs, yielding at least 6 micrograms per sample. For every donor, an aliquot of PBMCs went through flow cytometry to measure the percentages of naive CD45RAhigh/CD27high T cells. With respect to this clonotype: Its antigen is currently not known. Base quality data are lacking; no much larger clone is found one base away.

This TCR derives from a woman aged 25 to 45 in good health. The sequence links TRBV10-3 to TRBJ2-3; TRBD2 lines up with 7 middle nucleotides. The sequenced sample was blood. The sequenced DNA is TGTGCCATCAGACGGGACTACCGCGCAGATACGCAGTATTTT. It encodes CAIRRDYRADTQYF.